This entry lists 25 T cell receptor beta chains sequenced from one sample in a study of cytomegalovirus exposure and HLA in healthy donors. Researchers ran the PCR with 60 Vbeta and 13 Jbeta primers. TCRdb keeps only in-frame clones here, not all; method: immunoSEQ multiplex PCR. The sample comprises about 90,000 clones, roughly three quarters of which are singletons, and around a fifth rests with the top ten. The sample taken for sequencing was PBMCs. Receptor source: a woman aged 60-75 years in good health and CMV-seropositive.

V usage is TRBV10-3 and J usage is TRBJ2-5, with a possible D match to TRBD1 (6 bases). This CDR3 has 14 residues. The germline V and J ends were trimmed by 4 bases and 5 bases, with 14 bases remaining between them. Per germline, CDR1 ENHRY and CDR2 SYGVKD. CDR3 coding DNA: TGTGCCATCAGTGGGGCAGGGGCGCAGGAGACCCAGTACTTC. Amino acids: CAISGAGAQETQYF.

This clone turned up a few times. This specimen includes other DNA sequences encoding the same CDR3. The chain employs TRBV19 and TRBJ1-1; D may be TRBD1 (6 bases). This CDR3 is built from 15 residues. V was trimmed by 4 bases and J by 0 bases, leaving 12 bases between them. Germline V gene lookup returns CDR1 LNHDA and CDR2 SQIVND (reference sequence). Here the CDR3 DNA reads TGTGCCAGTAGTAAACAGGGTAGCATGAACACTGAAGCTTTCTTT. The encoded protein is CASSKQGSMNTEAFF.

V gene TRBV9 combines with J gene TRBJ2-7; D may be TRBD1 (6 bases). The CDR3 has 14 residues. V lost 3 bases, J lost 2 bases, and 12 bases lay in between. From germline, CDR1 is SGDLS and CDR2 YYNGEE. CDR3 region: CASSGGQTTYEQYF. In DNA form, the CDR3 reads TGTGCCAGCAGCGGAGGACAGACTACCTACGAGCAGTACTTC.

This clone has more than one count but fewer than ten. V usage is TRBV14 and J usage is TRBJ2-1; 12 nucleotides match TRBD2. Germline values: CDR1 SGHDN, CDR2 FVKESK. V shed 0 bases and J 7 bases; nucleotides not matched to a gene: 10. CDR3 length equals 18 residues. The CDR3 bases are TGTGCCAGCAGCCAAGATGTAGGGCTAGCGGGAGGGAAGAATGAGCAGTTCTTC. Translation: CASSQDVGLAGGKNEQFF.

This chain links TRBV7-3 with TRBJ2-1; 13 nucleotides align to TRBD2. CDR3 size: 15 residues. J lost 8 bases, V lost 4 bases, and 5 bases had no gene match. Germline CDR1 reads SGHTA; CDR2 reads FQGTGA. The CDR3 bases are TGTGCCAGCAGCTCGACTAGCGGGAGGCTGGATGAGCAGTTCTTC. Residues: CASSSTSGRLDEQFF.

The chain employs TRBV6-6 and TRBJ2-3; 10 nucleotides match TRBD1. Germline lookup yields CDR1 MNHNY and CDR2 SVGAGI (reference sequence). The length of the CDR3 is 15 residues. Losses at the gene ends were 2 bases for V and 3 bases for J; bases not matched to a gene: 2. The CDR3 reads CASSYRQGATDTQYF. CDR3 DNA sequence: TGTGCCAGCAGTTACAGACAGGGGGCAACAGATACGCAGTATTTT.

The chain joins TRBV9 to TRBJ1-6; no reliable D call. Between the trimmed V and J ends, which lost 4 bases and 9 bases, there was a span of 17 bases. The CDR3 has 15 amino acids. Looked up from germline, CDR1 is SGDLS and CDR2 is YYNGEE. Here the CDR3 DNA reads TGTGCCAGCAGCACGGGTCCATTAATCGGTTCACCCCTCCACTTT. Amino acid sequence: CASSTGPLIGSPLHF.

CDR3: CASSLVRSTGGDEQYF. The CDR3 bases are TGCGCCAGCAGCTTGGTTAGGTCAACAGGGGGCGACGAGCAGTACTTC. The V call is TRBV5-1, the J call TRBJ2-7, with 9 bases fitting TRBD1. The junction had 9 bases not matched to a gene; V was cut back by 0 bases and J by 5 bases. The germline V gene encodes CDR1 SGHRS and CDR2 YFSETQ. This CDR3 contains 16 residues.

The chain is built from TRBV7-2 and TRBJ2-5, with 10 bases matching TRBD2. The CDR3 contains 14 residues. CDR1 and CDR2 (germline): SGHTA, FQGNSA. V gave up 5 bases and J gave up 5 bases; unmatched junction bases: 5. DNA of the CDR3: TGTGCCAGCAGCGCCCAACTAGCGGGGGAGACCCAGTACTTC. Encoded protein: CASSAQLAGETQYF.

The chain employs TRBV7-8 and TRBJ2-1; 8 bases align to TRBD1. V lost 6 bases, J lost 6 bases, and 10 bases stayed unmatched. This CDR3 has 15 residues. Germline CDR1 SGHVS, CDR2 FQNEAQ. The CDR3 region has the DNA TGTGCCAGCAGTCAGATTCGGGGACAGGTCAATGAGCAGTTCTTC. It is translated as CASSQIRGQVNEQFF.

The chain employs TRBV15 and TRBJ1-2, with 9 bases fitting TRBD1. This CDR3 contains 15 residues. Per germline, CDR1 LNHNV and CDR2 YYDKDF (reference sequence). The V gene end was trimmed by 5 bases and the J gene end by 7 bases; junction bases not matched to a gene: 11. The chain's CDR3 is CATSGLGQGLGGYTF. In DNA, the CDR3 is TGTGCCACCAGCGGTTTGGGACAGGGACTGGGTGGCTACACCTTC.

This chain uses TRBV19 with TRBJ2-7; TRBD2 agrees at 15 bases. V shed 10 bases, J shed 7 bases, and the junction held 8 bases outside the gene matches. CDR1 is LNHDA and CDR2 is SQIVND in the germline V gene (reference sequence). This CDR3 has 14 amino acids. This CDR3 is CATRTSGRVGEQYF. CDR3 in DNA: TGTGCCACCCGGACTAGCGGGAGGGTTGGTGAGCAGTACTTC.

CDR3 residues: CASSAPRQGRTREGRETQYF. DNA for the CDR3: TGTGCCAGCAGTGCCCCTAGACAGGGAAGAACGCGGGAGGGCCGAGAGACCCAGTACTTC. The chain joins TRBV6-1 to TRBJ2-5; 9 bases match TRBD2. This CDR3 spans 20 amino acids. Trimming took 4 bases from V and 4 from J; bases not matched to a gene: 22. The germline gives CDR1 MNHNS, CDR2 SASEGT.

CDR3 sequence: CASSWTGASNQPQHF. The CDR3 bases are TGTGCCAGCAGCTGGACAGGGGCCTCCAATCAGCCCCAGCATTTT. This sequence joins TRBV11-2 and TRBJ1-5; TRBD1 aligns across 9 bases. After removal of 4 bases from V and 3 bases from J, the junction contained 4 bases not matched to a gene. Germline V gives CDR1 SGHAT, CDR2 FQNNGV. The CDR3 is 15 residues long. Drawing the rest from reference TRBV11-2 and TRBJ1-5, the complete variable domain is EAGVAQSPRYKIIEKRQSVAFWCNPISGHATLYWYQQILGQGPKLLIQFQNNGVVDDSQLPKDRFSAERLKGVDSTLKIQPAKLEDSAVYLCASSWTGASNQPQHFGDGTRLSIL.

CDR3 nucleotides: TGTGCCAGCAGCATACAGGGTATCCGGCAGAACATTCAGTACTTC. This gives the protein CASSIQGIRQNIQYF. The V and J genes are TRBV7-9 and TRBJ2-4; D might be TRBD1 (6 bases). The V gene lost 5 bases and the J gene lost 7 bases, with 18 bases spanning the gap. The CDR3 is made up of 15 amino acids. Germline CDR1 is SEHNR and CDR2 is FQNEAQ (reference sequence). The full variable domain, rest sourced from reference TRBV7-9 and TRBJ2-4, is DTGVSQNPRHKITKRGQNVTFRCDPISEHNRLYWYRQTLGQGPEFLTYFQNEAQLEKSRLLSDRFSAERPKGSFSTLEIQRTEQGDSAMYLCASSIQGIRQNIQYFGAGTRLSVL.

This clone was detected once. The rearrangement uses TRBV7-8 and TRBJ2-6, with TRBD1 as a possible D gene (5 bases). This CDR3 contains 16 residues. The V and J ends lost 5 bases and 2 bases respectively, with 13 bases between them. Germline assignment: CDR1 SGHVS and CDR2 FQNEAQ. CDR3 nucleotide sequence: TGTGCCAGCAGCCTACTCGACAGAACTGGGGCCAACGTCCTGACTTTC. Its translation is CASSLLDRTGANVLTF.

CDR3 in DNA: TGTGCCAGCAGTGAAGTGGGTTGGAGCTCCTACAATGAGCAGTTCTTC. Its protein product is CASSEVGWSSYNEQFF. The J gene is TRBJ2-1, the V gene TRBV6-1; D is unclear. The CDR3 has 16 amino acids. V gave up 1 base and J gave up 0 bases, with 10 bases separating them. Germline CDR1 reads MNHNS; CDR2 reads SASEGT.

V usage is TRBV19 and J usage is TRBJ1-5, with a tentative D call TRBD1 (5 bases). Deletions cut 7 bases from V and 4 bases from J, with 8 bases between. The CDR3 spans 12 residues. Germline lookup yields CDR1 LNHDA and CDR2 SQIVND (reference sequence). CDR3 protein: CASKSGNQPQHF. The CDR3 coding sequence is TGTGCCAGTAAATCAGGGAATCAGCCCCAGCATTTT.

The chain has TRBV7-9 and TRBJ2-7, with 7 bases that match TRBD1. The CDR3 is 14 residues long. The J segment lost 2 bases and the V segment lost 5 bases, leaving 6 bases of the junction unmatched. The germline V gene encodes CDR1 SEHNR and CDR2 FQNEAQ (reference sequence). CDR3 DNA sequence: TGTGCCAGCAGCCTGACAGGGTCCGCCTACGAGCAGTACTTC. Residues: CASSLTGSAYEQYF.

The chain links TRBV9 to TRBJ2-3, with 7 bases identical to TRBD2. The CDR3 consists of 18 residues. V was pared by 0 bases and J by 2 bases, with 12 bases of the junction left unmatched. Looked up from germline, CDR1 is SGDLS and CDR2 is YYNGEE. CDR3 protein: CASSVDPTRTSDTDTQYF. CDR3 DNA: TGTGCCAGCAGCGTAGACCCTACCAGGACTAGTGACACAGATACGCAGTATTTT.

The chain joins TRBV9 to TRBJ1-1; TRBD1 might be the D (5 bases). Germline CDR1 reads SGDLS; CDR2 reads YYNGEE. The V end was cut by 0 bases, the J end by 1 base, with 10 bases between. This CDR3 is 15 amino acids long. The CDR3 nucleotides are TGTGCCAGCAGCGTAGAAGCGGGGCCGAACACTGAAGCTTTCTTT. Amino acids: CASSVEAGPNTEAFF.

J is TRBJ1-2 and V is TRBV7-8, with 7 bases aligning to TRBD1. The CDR3 sequence is 15 residues long. The junction had 11 bases not matched to a gene; V was cut back by 3 bases and J by 7 bases. Germline V gene data show CDR1 as SGHVS and CDR2 as FQNEAQ. The CDR3 DNA is TGTGCCAGCAGCTTGGGACAGACTGTATCCAGTGGCTACACCTTC. Protein: CASSLGQTVSSGYTF.

The chain is built from TRBV11-3 and TRBJ1-1; D unclear. Trimming shortened V by 0 bases and J by 4 bases, and 3 bases separated the two germline ends. There are 12 residues in the CDR3. The germline gives CDR1 SGHNT, CDR2 YENEEA. For the CDR3, the DNA is TGTGCCAGCAGCTTAGACCGCACTGAAGCTTTCTTT. Translating gives CASSLDRTEAFF.

CDR3 sequence reads: CASSPPGTYGYTF. The CDR3 region has the DNA TGTGCCAGCAGCCCACCCGGGACATATGGCTACACCTTC. This chain joins TRBV7-2 and TRBJ1-2; tentatively, D is TRBD1 (6 bases). V shed 5 bases and J shed 5 bases, with 12 bases lying between them. Germline-derived CDR1 and CDR2 are SGHTA and FQGNSA. This CDR3 comprises 13 residues. The variable domain in full, with the rest retrieved from reference TRBV7-2 and TRBJ1-2, is GAGVSQSPSNKVTEKGKDVELRCDPISGHTALYWYRQSLGQGLEFLIYFQGNSAPDKSGLPSDRFSAERTGGSVSTLTIQRTQQEDSAVYLCASSPPGTYGYTFGSGTRLTVV.

The chain employs TRBV30 and TRBJ1-5; D perhaps matches TRBD1 (5 bases). CDR1 is GTSNPN and CDR2 is SVGIG in the germline V gene (reference sequence). Trimming left V 5 bases short and J 4 bases short, with 12 bases between. The CDR3 covers 13 residues. In nucleotides, the CDR3 is TGTGCCTGGGAAAAGGGGCAAAATCAGCCCCAGCATTTT. Encoded protein: CAWEKGQNQPQHF.